Listed here are 9 T cell receptor beta chains from one sample, sequenced in a study of blood T cell repertoires in COVID-19. Only in-frame clones appear in the TCRdb table, and some are missing; sequencing was by immunoSEQ multiplex PCR. Altogether about 160,000 clones are present, roughly 91% being singletons, with the ten largest covering about 2.5%. The sequenced sample was peripheral blood. The receptors shown here come from a man between 18 and 35 years old with acute or convalescent COVID-19.

The chain links TRBV4-1 to TRBJ1-1, with no clear D. V was clipped by 1 base and J by 11 bases, with 11 bases between them. There are 12 residues in the CDR3. Germline V lookup: CDR1 MGHRA, CDR2 YSYEKL. The CDR3 here is CASSQVGLGAFF. The CDR3 DNA sequence: TGCGCCAGCAGCCAAGTTGGACTTGGGGCTTTCTTT.

The V and J genes are TRBV30 and TRBJ2-3; D gene uncertain. Germline V gene lookup returns CDR1 GTSNPN and CDR2 SVGIG (reference sequence). Trimming stripped 6 bases from V and 0 bases from J, with 10 bases between. This CDR3 spans 13 amino acids. For the CDR3, the DNA is TGTGCCTGCGATCCCGGTAGCACAGATACGCAGTATTTT. Encoded protein: CACDPGSTDTQYF.

The table lists this clone with a count of one. One end of the junction is discordant with germline, which a read error may explain. The chain is built from TRBV2 and TRBJ2-7; 9 positions match TRBD1. Per germline, CDR1 SNHLY and CDR2 FYNNEI. The CDR3 runs 12 residues. CDR3 DNA sequence: TGTGCCACAGGGGGTTACCGGGACAGGGTCAACTTC. Protein: CATGGYRDRVNF.

This clone has a single count. This rearrangement joins TRBV4-1 to TRBJ2-7, with D possibly matching TRBD1 (5 bases). The CDR3 is 14 amino acids. Deletions cut 2 bases from V and 3 bases from J, with 11 bases between. In germline, CDR1 is MGHRA, CDR2 YSYEKL. CDR3 nucleotide sequence: TGCGCCAGCAGCCAACGTTCAAGGGGCTACGAGCAGTACTTC. It encodes CASSQRSRGYEQYF.

The rearrangement links TRBV5-6 to TRBJ2-7, with 10 bases that match TRBD1. The V gene end was trimmed by 4 bases and the J gene end by 3 bases; junction bases not matched to a gene: 10. Looked up from germline, CDR1 is SGHDT and CDR2 is YYEEEE. The CDR3 spans 16 residues. CDR3 loop: CASSRRSGTGDYEQYF. The CDR3 region has the DNA TGTGCCAGCAGCAGAAGGTCAGGGACAGGGGACTACGAGCAGTACTTC.

This clone was seen a single time. The chain carries TRBV12-3 or TRBV12-4 and TRBJ1-1; TRBD1 agrees at 7 bases. V shed 3 bases and J 7 bases; nucleotides not matched to a gene: 2. The CDR3 is 12 residues long. The CDR3 sequence is CASSFGQVEAFF. CDR3 in DNA: TGTGCCAGCAGTTTCGGACAGGTTGAAGCTTTCTTT.

Notes on this clone: Within the sample, other DNA sequences also encode this same CDR3. The chain has TRBV5-1 and TRBJ2-7; 14 bases match TRBD2. Germline CDR1 reads SGHRS; CDR2 reads YFSETQ. The CDR3 loop spans 15 amino acids. Trimming removed 5 bases from V and 4 bases from J; junction bases left unmatched: 5. The CDR3 nucleotides are TGCGCCAGCAGTTCCGGGACTAGCGGGAGTTACGAGCAGTACTTC. Translating it yields CASSSGTSGSYEQYF.

The chain links TRBV27 to TRBJ2-2; 11 nucleotides agree with TRBD1. The CDR3 length is 15 residues. The V segment lost 6 bases and the J segment 5 bases; nucleotides outside the gene matches: 5. Germline CDR1 and CDR2: MNHEY and SMNVEV (reference sequence). The CDR3 sequence: CASRRGQGGTGELFF. The DNA for the CDR3 is TGTGCCAGCAGGCGGGGACAGGGGGGAACCGGGGAGCTGTTTTTT.

This clone was counted between two and nine times. This chain links TRBV5-4 with TRBJ1-1; no reliable D call. Looked up from germline, CDR1 is SGHNT and CDR2 is YYREEE (reference sequence). V was clipped by 0 bases and J by 4 bases, with 7 bases between them. This CDR3 spans 13 amino acids. The CDR3 region has the DNA TGTGCCAGCAGCTTGGATCGACTCACTGAAGCTTTCTTT. This translates into CASSLDRLTEAFF.